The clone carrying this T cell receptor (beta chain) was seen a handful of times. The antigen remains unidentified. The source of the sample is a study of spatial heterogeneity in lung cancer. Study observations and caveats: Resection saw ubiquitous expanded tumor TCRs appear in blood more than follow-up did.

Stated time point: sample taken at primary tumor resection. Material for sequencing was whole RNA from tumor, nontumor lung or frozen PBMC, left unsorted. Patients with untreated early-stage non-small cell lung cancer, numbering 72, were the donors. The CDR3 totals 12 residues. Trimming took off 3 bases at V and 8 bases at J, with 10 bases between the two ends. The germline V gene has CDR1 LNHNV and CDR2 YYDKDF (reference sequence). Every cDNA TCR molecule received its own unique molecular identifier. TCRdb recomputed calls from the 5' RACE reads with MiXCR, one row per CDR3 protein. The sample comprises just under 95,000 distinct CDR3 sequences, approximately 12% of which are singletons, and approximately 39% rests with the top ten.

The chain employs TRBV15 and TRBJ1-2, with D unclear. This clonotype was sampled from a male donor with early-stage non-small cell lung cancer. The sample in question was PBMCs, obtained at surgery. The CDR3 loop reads CATSSYETGYTF. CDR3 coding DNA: TGTGCCACCAGCAGTTACGAGACCGGCTACACCTTC.